These 15 T cell receptor beta chains came from one sample sequenced in a study of OX40 agonist ivuxolimab in advanced cancers. The table came from immunoSEQ multiplex PCR; TCRdb's copy has only in-frame clones and leaves some out. The data contain about 15,000 clones, around 74% of them singletons. The sample here was CD4+ or CD8+ T cells sorted from blood, taken in a trial of the OX40 agonist ivuxolimab. These receptors all come from an adult with an advanced solid tumor such as melanoma, head and neck, liver or kidney cancer.

The chain uses TRBV27 and TRBJ2-2; 7 bases fit TRBD1. This CDR3 is 18 amino acids long. The trim removed 0 bases at V and 5 bases at J, leaving 12 bases unmatched. Germline V CDR1 and CDR2: MNHEY, SMNVEV (reference sequence). The chain's CDR3 is CASSLSPPPRGKTGELFF. The CDR3 region has the DNA TGTGCCAGCAGTTTATCGCCCCCTCCCAGGGGGAAAACCGGGGAGCTGTTTTTT.

V is TRBV4-2 and J is TRBJ1-1; D is ambiguous. V lost 4 bases to trimming and J lost 8 bases, with 11 bases between them. CDR1 LGHNA and CDR2 YNFKEQ come from the germline V gene. The CDR3 totals 12 residues. The CDR3 is CASSPPTEEAFF. The CDR3 nucleotides read TGTGCCAGCAGCCCCCCTACAGAAGAAGCTTTCTTT.

The rearrangement links TRBV11-3 to TRBJ2-2, with D unclear. Germline loops: CDR1 SGHNT, CDR2 YENEEA. V was trimmed by 5 bases and J by 7 bases, leaving 8 bases between them. The length of the CDR3 is 12 residues. CDR3 coding DNA: TGTGCCAGCAGCCCCCGACACGGGGAGCTGTTTTTT. Protein product: CASSPRHGELFF.

V usage is TRBV6-1 and J usage is TRBJ2-7, with D maybe TRBD1 (6 bases). CDR1 is MNHNS and CDR2 is SASEGT in the germline V gene. The CDR3 is made up of 13 amino acids. Trimming took 6 bases from V and 4 from J, leaving 13 bases between them. DNA of the CDR3: TGTGCCAGCAGCCCCAGGGGCCCTTACGAGCAGTACTTC. This translates into CASSPRGPYEQYF.

The J gene is TRBJ2-1, the V gene TRBV7-3; 9 nucleotides line up with TRBD2. The CDR3 covers 17 residues. The germline CDR1 and CDR2 sequences are SGHTA and FQGTGA. Unmatched junction bases numbered 12, after V lost 2 bases and J lost 7 bases. In DNA, the CDR3 is TGTGCCAGCAGCTTAGCGGTTAGCGGGGGAGGCAGGAATGAGCAGTTCTTC. Residues: CASSLAVSGGGRNEQFF.

The gene calls are TRBV27 and TRBJ2-1; unclear D gene. Looked up from germline, CDR1 is MNHEY and CDR2 is SMNVEV (reference sequence). V gave up 0 bases and J gave up 6 bases, with 6 bases separating them. CDR3 length: 13 amino acids. CDR3 region: CASSLSNRNEQFF. Here the CDR3 DNA reads TGTGCCAGCAGTTTATCGAATCGCAATGAGCAGTTCTTC.

The chain recombines TRBV5-8 with TRBJ1-1, with TRBD1 identical over 8 bases. CDR1 is SGHTS, CDR2 YDEGEE, per germline. J gave up 4 bases and V 4 bases, and 6 bases lay outside the gene matches. This CDR3 is 14 amino acids long. The CDR3 is CASSQGQGPTEAFF. DNA of the CDR3: TGTGCCAGCAGCCAAGGACAGGGTCCCACTGAAGCTTTCTTT.

This clone qualifies as medium-sized. The chain is built from TRBV9 and TRBJ2-7; 8 bases map to TRBD1. Germline loops: CDR1 SGDLS, CDR2 YYNGEE. CDR3 length equals 13 residues. Trimming removed 4 bases from V and 3 bases from J; junction bases left unmatched: 3. The CDR3 bases are TGTGCCAGCAGCACAGGGACAGGCTACGAGCAGTACTTC. It encodes CASSTGTGYEQYF.

The CDR3 loop is CSVEQLAGEFF. For the CDR3, the DNA is TGCAGCGTTGAACAACTAGCGGGAGAGTTCTTC. The chain recombines TRBV29-1 with TRBJ2-1; 11 bases are shared with TRBD2. Trimming cost V 2 bases and J 14 bases; bases outside gene matches: 2. There are 11 residues in the CDR3. CDR1 and CDR2 from the germline V gene are SQVTM and ANQGSEA.

This sequence joins TRBV13 and TRBJ2-7, with 10 bases lining up with TRBD2. With 3 bases clipped from V and 3 bases from J, the junction kept 5 bases outside the gene matches. Germline assignment: CDR1 PRHDT and CDR2 FYEKMQ (reference sequence). The CDR3 sequence is 15 residues long. CDR3 nucleotides: TGTGCCAGCAGCTTCCCTAGCGGGAGTGGCTACGAGCAGTACTTC. Its protein is CASSFPSGSGYEQYF.

The genes are TRBV7-9 and TRBJ1-2, with TRBD1 matching 7 bases. The V gene's germline CDR1 is SEHNR and CDR2 FQNEAQ (reference sequence). J gave up 4 bases and V 4 bases, and 6 bases lay outside the gene matches. The CDR3 is made up of 14 amino acids. Written as DNA, the CDR3 is TGTGCCAGCAGCTACGGACAGGACATCTATGGCTACACCTTC. It yields the protein CASSYGQDIYGYTF. The entire variable domain, with the rest obtained from reference TRBV7-9 and TRBJ1-2, is as follows: DTGVSQNPRHKITKRGQNVTFRCDPISEHNRLYWYRQTLGQGPEFLTYFQNEAQLEKSRLLSDRFSAERPKGSFSTLEIQRTEQGDSAMYLCASSYGQDIYGYTFGSGTRLTVV.

This sequence joins TRBV30 and TRBJ2-7; D is unclear. Trimming pared 1 base from V and 6 bases from J, leaving 13 bases between. The CDR3 runs 13 residues. Germline-derived CDR1 and CDR2 are GTSNPN and SVGIG (reference sequence). This CDR3 reads CAWSALDFREQYF. CDR3 sequence (DNA): TGTGCCTGGAGTGCACTCGACTTCCGCGAGCAGTACTTC.

The sample holds many counts of this clone. In nucleotides, the CDR3 is TGTGCCAGCAGCTTGGGACATAACTACGAGCAGTACTTC. Translation gives CASSLGHNYEQYF. V usage is TRBV11-2 and J usage is TRBJ2-7; a weak D match, TRBD1 (6 bases). The germline V gene has CDR1 SGHAT and CDR2 FQNNGV. Trimming removed 3 bases at V and 3 bases at J, with 9 bases between. This CDR3 region has 13 residues.

This chain links TRBV7-9 with TRBJ2-5, with 10 bases matching TRBD1. Trimming removed 4 bases from V and 5 bases from J; junction bases left unmatched: 10. Germline lookup yields CDR1 SEHNR and CDR2 FQNEAQ (reference sequence). CDR3 length: 16 amino acids. CDR3 in amino acids: CASSSRQGALYETQYF. CDR3 in DNA: TGTGCCAGCAGCTCCCGACAGGGGGCGCTATATGAGACCCAGTACTTC.

The V call is TRBV9, the J call TRBJ2-5; D gene ambiguous. This CDR3 has 11 residues. Germline CDR1 SGDLS, CDR2 YYNGEE. Trimming shortened V by 2 bases and J by 4 bases, and 3 bases separated the two germline ends. The CDR3 coding sequence is TGTGCCAGCAGCGTCTCAGAGACCCAGTACTTC. Its translation: CASSVSETQYF.